This TCR beta chain was observed in a study of identical twins' blood T cells. Across the study: About 50 million reads came from roughly 12 libraries, six alpha, six beta. Study-wide points: Twin repertoire similarity may partly reflect shared environment. Twins shared more top CDR3 clonotypes than unrelated donors did.

As to this clonotype: The antigen is undetermined.

The V gene's germline CDR1 is SNHLY and CDR2 FYNNEI. V was pared by 6 bases and J by 8 bases, with 10 bases between. The CDR3 is 11 amino acids. In the source study's methods: Each donor had about 90,000 to nearly 550,000 clonotypes. TCRdb redid the calling of the 5' RACE reads with MiXCR, one entry per CDR3 protein. TCRdb's processing, not the study's, gives the V and J calls here. The sample lists about 370,000 distinct CDR3 sequences; around 30% were seen once. This TCR derives from a woman aged 18 to 55 in good health. The sample was PBMCs. The J gene is TRBJ1-2, the V gene TRBV2; D unclear. CDR3 DNA sequence: TGTGCCAGCAGGGAGACGGACGGCTACACCTTC. It yields the protein CASRETDGYTF.